This T cell receptor beta chain was recorded in a study of blood T cells in healthy people across ages. The second PCR ran about 7 to 12 cycles with a sample-barcoded 5' primer and J-beta primers. TCRdb used MiXCR to reprocess the 5' RACE reads, holding one entry per CDR3 protein. The sample consists of 700,000 to 900,000 distinct CDR3 sequences, under 30% of them appearing once. CDR3 length: 17 amino acids. The germline CDR1 and CDR2 sequences are SGHTA and FQGTGA. The V and J ends lost 3 bases and 0 bases, in that order; junction bases with no gene match: 5. Separately, the same data were catalogued under a study of T cells of mothers and their children.

Sample: blood. This clonotype originated in a boy between 10 and 17 years old in good health. The rearrangement uses TRBV7-3 and TRBJ1-5; 10 nucleotides match TRBD1. The CDR3 bases are TGTGCCAGCAGCTTCGGGACAGGGGATCCTAGCAATCAGCCCCAGCATTTT. Amino acid sequence: CASSFGTGDPSNQPQHF. Together with reference TRBV7-3 and TRBJ1-5, the CDR3 gives the full variable domain: GAGVSQTPSNKVTEKGKYVELRCDPISGHTALYWYRQSLGQGPEFLIYFQGTGAADDSGLPNDRFFAVRPEGSVSTLKIQRTERGDSAVYLCASSFGTGDPSNQPQHFGDGTRLSIL.